One and the same sample provided the 32 T cell receptor beta chains below, sequenced in a study of control samples from healthy donors and cancer patients. Measured with immunoSEQ multiplex PCR; TCRdb has only the in-frame clones, and not every one. The sample shows about 61,000 clones, 90% of them seen only once. Sequencing used PBMCs. Receptors originate from a man in his 60s with colorectal cancer.

V gene TRBV24-1 combines with J gene TRBJ2-2; D may correspond to TRBD1 or TRBD2 (7 bases each). In germline, CDR1 is KGHDR, CDR2 SFDVKD. This CDR3 spans 14 amino acids. Trimming pared 7 bases from V and 5 bases from J, leaving 13 bases between. The DNA for the CDR3 is TGTGCCACCAGGGGAGGGGGCTGGACCGGGGAGCTGTTTTTT. Its protein is CATRGGGWTGELFF.

The chain has TRBV6-6 and TRBJ2-3; no definite D call. The germline gives CDR1 MNHNY, CDR2 SVGAGI (reference sequence). The ends were cut back, 2 bases at V and 8 bases at J, with 14 bases in the middle. This CDR3 has 14 residues. The CDR3: CASSYGGSSGTQYF. The CDR3 coding sequence is TGTGCCAGCAGTTACGGTGGCAGTTCGGGTACGCAGTATTTT.

The chain uses TRBV5-4 and TRBJ2-5; TRBD1 agrees at 7 bases. Per germline, CDR1 SGHNT and CDR2 YYREEE (reference sequence). The CDR3 consists of 16 residues. After removal of 0 bases from V and 4 bases from J, the junction contained 9 bases not matched to a gene. CDR3: CASSLDDQTGPETQYF. In DNA form, the CDR3 reads TGTGCCAGCAGCTTGGACGACCAGACAGGGCCAGAGACCCAGTACTTC. The full variable domain, completed using reference TRBV5-4 and TRBJ2-5, is ETGVTQSPTHLIKTRGQQVTLRCSSQSGHNTVSWYQQALGQGPQFIFQYYREEENGRGNFPPRFSGLQFPNYSSELNVNALELDDSALYLCASSLDDQTGPETQYFGPGTRLLVL.

The chain has TRBV19 and TRBJ2-7; D is perhaps TRBD2 (7 bases). V lost 3 bases to trimming and J lost 2 bases, with 23 bases between them. The CDR3 covers 18 residues. Germline lookup yields CDR1 LNHDA and CDR2 SQIVND (reference sequence). CDR3 bases: TGTGCCAGTAGTATCGGAGGGACAAGGCTGGGGGGGCCCTACGAGCAGTACTTC. Translation gives CASSIGGTRLGGPYEQYF.

This chain joins TRBV4-3 and TRBJ2-7, with 9 nucleotides matching TRBD1. V shed 4 bases and J 3 bases; nucleotides not matched to a gene: 7. The CDR3 has 15 amino acids. Germline V gene lookup returns CDR1 LGHNA and CDR2 YSLEER. As DNA, the CDR3 is TGCGCCAGCAGCCCGTCACAGGGGGCAGACTACGAGCAGTACTTC. It codes for CASSPSQGADYEQYF.

The count of this clone is one. The chain combines TRBV18 with TRBJ2-7, with D possibly TRBD2 on 7 matching bases. Trimming took off 0 bases at V and 0 bases at J, with 12 bases between the two ends. Germline V lookup: CDR1 KGHSH, CDR2 LQKENI. This CDR3 has 16 residues. DNA of the CDR3: TGTGCCAGCTCACCACCGGGGAGGGGGGGCTCCTACGAGCAGTACTTC. Its translation is CASSPPGRGGSYEQYF.

The chain links TRBV12-5 to TRBJ1-2; D is uncertain. The CDR3 is 13 amino acids. Germline-derived CDR1 and CDR2 are LGHNT and FRNRAP. Trimming removed 1 base from V and 1 base from J, with 4 bases in between. As DNA, the CDR3 is TGTGCTAGTGGTTTGGGGCGTAACTATGGCTACACCTTC. Its translation is CASGLGRNYGYTF.

The chain has TRBV5-4 and TRBJ2-1; D is possibly TRBD2 (6 bases). V was pared by 2 bases and J by 8 bases, with 11 bases between. CDR3 length: 13 residues. CDR1 is SGHNT, CDR2 YYREEE, per germline (reference sequence). Here the CDR3 reads CASSFIGGYEQFF. The CDR3 region has the DNA TGTGCCAGCAGCTTCATCGGAGGGTATGAGCAGTTCTTC.

The CDR3 DNA sequence: TGTGCCAGCACAGGGGGACTTACCACAGATACGCAGTATTTT. Translating gives CASTGGLTTDTQYF. This chain uses TRBV28 with TRBJ2-3; D might be TRBD1 (7 bases). The CDR3 has 14 amino acids. Trimming left V 7 bases short and J 2 bases short, with 13 bases between. The germline V gene has CDR1 MDHEN and CDR2 SYDVKM.

The chain employs TRBV5-1 and TRBJ1-3; D remains unclear. Trimming took off 6 bases at V and 1 base at J, with 11 bases between the two ends. CDR1 is SGHRS, CDR2 YFSETQ, per germline. The CDR3 has 14 residues. Here the CDR3 reads CASTPGGSGNTIYF. The CDR3 nucleotides are TGCGCCAGCACTCCGGGTGGATCTGGAAACACCATATATTTT.

CDR3 protein: CASSFRDRAAFF. The CDR3 DNA is TGTGCCAGCAGCTTCAGGGACAGGGCCGCTTTCTTT. The rearrangement joins TRBV3-1 (or the pseudogene TRBV3-2) to TRBJ1-1, with 9 bases aligning to TRBD1. The V segment lost 5 bases and the J segment 11 bases; nucleotides outside the gene matches: 6. The CDR3 has 12 residues. Germline CDR1 and CDR2: LGHDT and YNNKEL (reference sequence).

This sequence joins TRBV28 and TRBJ2-5; D might be TRBD1 (6 bases). Germline V gives CDR1 MDHEN, CDR2 SYDVKM. Trimming removed 6 bases at V and 5 bases at J, with 13 bases between. The CDR3 length is 13 residues. The CDR3 nucleotides read TGTGCCAGCAGAGGGGGAAGTTGGGAGACCCAGTACTTC. The encoded protein is CASRGGSWETQYF. The full variable domain, completed using reference TRBV28 and TRBJ2-5, is DVKVTQSSRYLVKRTGEKVFLECVQDMDHENMFWYRQDPGLGLRLIYFSYDVKMKEKGDIPEGYSVSREKKERFSLILESASTNQTSMYLCASRGGSWETQYFGPGTRLLVL.

V gene TRBV2 combines with J gene TRBJ2-3; 8 nucleotides match TRBD2. Trimming removed 3 bases from V and 1 base from J; junction bases left unmatched: 6. CDR1 and CDR2 (germline): SNHLY, FYNNEI. The CDR3 totals 16 residues. The CDR3, as DNA: TGTGCCAGCAGTGAGACGGGGGGGCCCCGCACAGATACGCAGTATTTT. Translated, it gives CASSETGGPRTDTQYF.

The chain employs TRBV21-1 and TRBJ1-4. TRBV21-1 is marked as a pseudogene. The CDR3 length is 11 residues. The CDR3 DNA sequence: TGTGCCAGCAGCCGGTCGGAAAAACTGTTTTTT. Translation gives CASSRSEKLFF.

The CDR3 DNA is TGTGCCGACCTGGGAGTTAGCAATCAGCCCCAGCATTTT. Translating it yields CADLGVSNQPQHF. The chain couples TRBV7-5 to TRBJ1-5. TRBV7-5 is classified as a pseudogene. This CDR3 is 13 amino acids long.

The chain combines TRBV11-1 with TRBJ2-7; D unclear. Germline CDR1 and CDR2: SGHAT and FQDESV (reference sequence). Trimming pared 4 bases from V and 2 bases from J, leaving 9 bases between. The CDR3 extends over 13 amino acids. The CDR3 reads CASSYRAPYEQYF. The CDR3 DNA reads TGTGCCAGCAGCTACCGCGCCCCCTACGAGCAGTACTTC.

V gene TRBV12-5 combines with J gene TRBJ2-5; the match to TRBD1 covers 9 bases. The germline gives CDR1 LGHNT, CDR2 FRNRAP. The CDR3 totals 15 residues. J lost 5 bases, V lost 5 bases, and 9 bases had no gene match. CDR3 in amino acids: CASGDPTGGQETQYF. The CDR3 bases are TGTGCTAGTGGTGACCCCACAGGGGGCCAGGAGACCCAGTACTTC.

This chain connects TRBV12-5 to TRBJ2-7, with D possibly TRBD1 on 6 matching bases. The V end lost 6 bases, the J end lost 2 bases, and 14 bases lay between the germline ends. The CDR3 covers 14 residues. Germline V gives CDR1 LGHNT, CDR2 FRNRAP. In nucleotides, the CDR3 is TGTGCTAGTGGCCCCCACAGGGCCCCCTACGAGCAGTACTTC. Translated: CASGPHRAPYEQYF.

This sequence joins TRBV15 and TRBJ2-5; TRBD1 might be the D (5 bases). This CDR3 spans 15 amino acids. Trimming stripped 1 base from V and 4 bases from J, with 13 bases between. Germline assignment: CDR1 LNHNV and CDR2 YYDKDF (reference sequence). The CDR3 region is CATSRAGIMGETQYF. The DNA for the CDR3 is TGTGCCACCAGCAGAGCAGGGATTATGGGAGAGACCCAGTACTTC. Complete variable domain (other parts from reference TRBV15 and TRBJ2-5): DAMVIQNPRYQVTQFGKPVTLSCSQTLNHNVMYWYQQKSSQAPKLLFHYYDKDFNNEADTPDNFQSRRPNTSFCFLDIRSPGLGDTAMYLCATSRAGIMGETQYFGPGTRLLVL.

CDR3 loop: CASSETSSGDTQYF. CDR3 sequence (DNA): TGTGCCAGCAGCGAGACTAGTTCGGGAGATACGCAGTATTTT. The chain employs TRBV3-1 (or the pseudogene TRBV3-2) and TRBJ2-3, with D tentatively TRBD2 (6 bases). The ends were cut back, 5 bases at V and 5 bases at J, with 14 bases in the middle. The CDR3 consists of 14 residues. The germline gives CDR1 LGHDT, CDR2 YNNKEL (reference sequence).

This sequence joins TRBV5-6 and TRBJ2-3, with 10 nucleotides matching TRBD1. Germline loops: CDR1 SGHDT, CDR2 YYEEEE. The J segment lost 4 bases and the V segment lost 0 bases, leaving 5 bases of the junction unmatched. The CDR3 is 16 residues long. The CDR3 region is CASSLAGTGVSDTQYF. The CDR3 DNA reads as TGTGCCAGCAGCTTGGCCGGGACAGGGGTTTCAGATACGCAGTATTTT.

This chain links TRBV7-2 with TRBJ2-5, with unresolved D. The ends were cut back, 1 base at V and 5 bases at J, with 8 bases in the middle. The length of the CDR3 is 13 residues. Germline assignment: CDR1 SGHTA and CDR2 FQGNSA. This chain's CDR3 is CASSLGVLETQYF. The CDR3 DNA sequence: TGTGCCAGCAGCTTAGGCGTCTTGGAGACCCAGTACTTC.

V and J are TRBV2 and TRBJ2-3; no clear D. Germline V gene lookup returns CDR1 SNHLY and CDR2 FYNNEI. V was shortened by 6 bases and J by 3 bases, with 4 bases between the two germline ends. The CDR3 has 11 residues. The CDR3 spells CASSLTDTQYF. The CDR3 region has the DNA TGTGCCAGCAGCCTAACAGATACGCAGTATTTT.

The chain recombines TRBV6-5 with TRBJ2-1; D gene uncertain. The CDR3 has 13 amino acids. Germline CDR1 reads MNHEY; CDR2 reads SVGAGI. With 5 bases removed from V and 8 bases from J, the gap between germline ends came to 13 bases. The CDR3 nucleotides are TGTGCCAGCAGTAAGGTTCTCACAGATGAGCAGTTCTTC. This codes for CASSKVLTDEQFF.

In DNA form, the CDR3 reads TGTGCCAGCGCCGGACAGGTGAATTCACCCCTCCACTTT. Translation: CASAGQVNSPLHF. This sequence joins TRBV6-5 and TRBJ1-6, with TRBD1 matching 7 bases. Germline CDR1 is MNHEY and CDR2 is SVGAGI. The V and J ends lost 8 bases and 7 bases, in that order; junction bases with no gene match: 5. The CDR3 is 13 residues long.

This chain joins TRBV9 and TRBJ2-5, with 8 bases identical to TRBD2. Germline trimming cut 0 bases from V and 1 base from J; bases unmatched to any gene: 5. The CDR3 totals 16 residues. CDR1 is SGDLS and CDR2 is YYNGEE in the germline V gene. CDR3 in amino acids: CASSVATGGPQETQYF. The CDR3 DNA reads TGTGCCAGCAGCGTAGCTACGGGGGGGCCCCAAGAGACCCAGTACTTC.

J is TRBJ2-2 and V is TRBV11-3; TRBD2 is a possible D gene (7 bases). V dropped 1 base and J dropped 4 bases, with 13 bases sitting between them. The CDR3 length is 16 residues. From germline, CDR1 is SGHNT and CDR2 YENEEA. CDR3 sequence (DNA): TGTGCCAGCAGCTTAGGTGGGGGGGCCGTCACCGGGGAGCTGTTTTTT. Translated, it gives CASSLGGGAVTGELFF.

The chain recombines TRBV7-2 with TRBJ1-2; D unclear. The germline V gene encodes CDR1 SGHTA and CDR2 FQGNSA. Trimming stripped 1 base from V and 4 bases from J, with 4 bases between. The CDR3 consists of 12 residues. The CDR3: CASSLVSYGYTF. The CDR3 nucleotides read TGTGCCAGCAGCTTAGTCAGCTATGGCTACACCTTC.

The chain is built from TRBV21-1 and TRBJ2-7; the D segment call TRBD1 is taken from the table without a DNA check. TRBV21-1 is shown as a pseudogene. CDR3 length: 15 amino acids. DNA of the CDR3: TGTGCCAGCAGCAGCAGGACAGGCGACCCCTACGAGCAGTACTTC. Protein product: CASSSRTGDPYEQYF.

Points on this clone: Distinct nucleotide sequences in the sample also encode this CDR3. The rearrangement links TRBV5-1 to TRBJ1-3; D perhaps matches TRBD1 (6 bases). The CDR3 has 15 amino acids. Germline assignment: CDR1 SGHRS and CDR2 YFSETQ. Trimming stripped 1 base from V and 0 bases from J, with 8 bases between. The chain's CDR3 is CASSLPDSSGNTIYF. The CDR3 DNA follows: TGCGCCAGCAGCTTGCCGGACAGCTCTGGAAACACCATATATTTT.

V is TRBV2 and J is TRBJ1-1; D ambiguous. The CDR3 loop spans 14 amino acids. V shed 6 bases and J shed 4 bases, with 15 bases lying between them. CDR1 is SNHLY and CDR2 is FYNNEI in the germline V gene. The CDR3: CASRILRESTEAFF. CDR3 sequence (DNA): TGTGCCAGCAGGATCTTGAGAGAGAGCACTGAAGCTTTCTTT.

A single count supports this clone. The gene calls are TRBV11-2 and TRBJ2-5; D remains ambiguous. The CDR3 has 14 amino acids. Trimming left V 0 bases short and J 5 bases short, with 10 bases between. Germline V gene lookup returns CDR1 SGHAT and CDR2 FQNNGV. As DNA, the CDR3 is TGTGCCAGCAGCTTAGACGCGAACCGGGAGACCCAGTACTTC. The encoded protein is CASSLDANRETQYF.